The 15 T cell receptor beta chains below come from one sample, sequenced in a study of cytomegalovirus exposure and HLA in healthy donors. The PCR ran on 60 Vbeta and 13 Jbeta primers. Profiling relied on immunoSEQ multiplex PCR, and the TCRdb table lists in-frame clones only, not all of them. This table has about 180,000 clones, 80% appearing once. The sample was PBMCs. The receptor source for this set is a man in his forties in good health and CMV-seronegative.

This chain uses TRBV30 with TRBJ1-3, with a possible D match to TRBD1 (6 bases). Looked up from germline, CDR1 is GTSNPN and CDR2 is SVGIG (reference sequence). The CDR3 has 15 residues. V lost 2 bases and J 2 bases, leaving 13 bases between the germline ends. CDR3 bases: TGTGCCTGGAGTTATCTACAGGGTCCTGGAAACACCATATATTTT. Its translation: CAWSYLQGPGNTIYF.

The genes are TRBV15 and TRBJ2-7; TRBD1 might be the D (5 bases). The CDR3 has 17 amino acids. V was pared by 1 base and J by 0 bases, with 16 bases between. Germline lookup yields CDR1 LNHNV and CDR2 YYDKDF (reference sequence). The CDR3 spells CATSRGPGQAFSYEQYF. Written as DNA, the CDR3 is TGTGCCACCAGCAGAGGCCCAGGGCAGGCCTTCTCCTACGAGCAGTACTTC.

The chain joins TRBV6-5 to TRBJ1-6; maybe TRBD1 (6 bases). Germline V CDR1 and CDR2: MNHEY, SVGAGI. Trimming took off 2 bases at V and 13 bases at J, with 12 bases between the two ends. There are 13 residues in the CDR3. CDR3 sequence (DNA): TGTGCCAGCAGTTACCCAGATAGGGGGCCCCTCCACTTT. This encodes CASSYPDRGPLHF.

V is TRBV5-6 and J is TRBJ2-1; the D is unclear. Germline CDR1 SGHDT, CDR2 YYEEEE. V dropped 3 bases and J dropped 6 bases, with 10 bases sitting between them. This CDR3 has 13 amino acids. CDR3 in DNA: TGTGCCAGCAGCTCGCCGTCCGGCAATGAGCAGTTCTTC. Amino acids: CASSSPSGNEQFF.

This chain links TRBV10-3 with TRBJ2-2; TRBD2 matches at 10 bases. The CDR3 covers 14 residues. J gave up 1 base and V 10 bases, and 3 bases lay outside the gene matches. CDR1 and CDR2 (germline): ENHRY, SYGVKD. Here the CDR3 DNA reads TGTGCCACCCGGACTAGCGGGAACACCGGGGAGCTGTTTTTT. Its protein is CATRTSGNTGELFF.

The chain carries TRBV5-1 and TRBJ1-1, with D perhaps TRBD1 (6 bases). The CDR3 is made up of 14 amino acids. V shed 4 bases and J shed 6 bases, with 16 bases lying between them. The germline V gene has CDR1 SGHRS and CDR2 YFSETQ. The CDR3 protein is CASSLNRAGAEAFF. The CDR3, as DNA: TGCGCCAGCAGCCTTAACAGGGCGGGAGCTGAAGCTTTCTTT. Variable domain in full (rest from reference TRBV5-1 and TRBJ1-1): KAGVTQTPRYLIKTRGQQVTLSCSPISGHRSVSWYQQTPGQGLQFLFEYFSETQRNKGNFPGRFSGRQFSNSRSEMNVSTLELGDSALYLCASSLNRAGAEAFFGQGTRLTVV.

Notes on this clone: Other DNA sequences in this sample translate to the same CDR3. V and J are TRBV18 and TRBJ2-7; 9 nucleotides match TRBD1. The CDR3 spans 14 residues. Trimming took 2 bases from V and 3 from J; bases not matched to a gene: 2. In germline, CDR1 is KGHSH, CDR2 LQKENI. This CDR3 reads CASSPGTGSYEQYF. For the CDR3, the DNA is TGTGCCAGCTCACCAGGGACAGGGAGCTACGAGCAGTACTTC.

The gene calls are TRBV19 and TRBJ2-7, with 9 bases fitting TRBD2. Germline lookup yields CDR1 LNHDA and CDR2 SQIVND (reference sequence). The ends lost 5 bases at V and 2 bases at J; junction bases unmatched: 4. The CDR3 sequence is 14 residues long. CDR3 DNA: TGTGCCAGTAGTCTCCCTAGCGGGACCTACGAGCAGTACTTC. As protein: CASSLPSGTYEQYF.

This chain connects TRBV19 to TRBJ1-5; D remains ambiguous. V lost 3 bases and J 2 bases, leaving 8 bases between the germline ends. This CDR3 is 14 amino acids long. Germline-derived CDR1 and CDR2 are LNHDA and SQIVND (reference sequence). The CDR3 DNA reads TGTGCCAGTAGTATCAACAGTCGCAATCAGCCCCAGCATTTT. It codes for CASSINSRNQPQHF.

The chain links TRBV4-1 to TRBJ2-7, with TRBD1 matching over 9 bases. Germline V lookup: CDR1 MGHRA, CDR2 YSYEKL. The length of the CDR3 is 16 residues. J was trimmed by 3 bases and V by 0 bases; bases with no gene match: 6. In DNA form, the CDR3 reads TGCGCCAGCAGCCAAGACGGGGACAGGGTGATCTACGAGCAGTACTTC. It is translated as CASSQDGDRVIYEQYF.

The chain is built from TRBV19 and TRBJ2-3; a possible D gene is TRBD2 (6 bases). CDR3 length: 14 residues. Trimming left V 3 bases short and J 8 bases short, with 15 bases between. CDR1 is LNHDA, CDR2 SQIVND, per germline (reference sequence). CDR3 nucleotides: TGTGCCAGTAGTATTGGGGAGGAGGGGCTTACGCAGTATTTT. This encodes CASSIGEEGLTQYF.

In its sample, this clone was seen a few times. The chain carries TRBV7-9 and TRBJ2-2; TRBD1 agrees at 7 bases. After removal of 5 bases from V and 4 bases from J, the junction contained 10 bases not matched to a gene. The CDR3 spans 16 residues. Germline V gives CDR1 SEHNR, CDR2 FQNEAQ (reference sequence). The CDR3 loop is CASSRRQGGGTGELFF. DNA for the CDR3: TGTGCCAGCAGCCGCAGACAGGGCGGTGGCACCGGGGAGCTGTTTTTT.

The chain links TRBV30 to TRBJ1-5; 7 bases match TRBD1. V shed 2 bases and J 1 base; nucleotides not matched to a gene: 5. The CDR3 length is 15 residues. Germline CDR1 is GTSNPN and CDR2 is SVGIG (reference sequence). The DNA of the CDR3 is TGTGCCTGGAGTTTTGGGACAGCGAGCAATCAGCCCCAGCATTTT. This sequence encodes CAWSFGTASNQPQHF.

The rearrangement uses TRBV4-3 and TRBJ2-1; 11 bases are a match to TRBD2. CDR1 is LGHNA and CDR2 is YSLEER in the germline V gene. This CDR3 is 17 amino acids long. Trimming removed 0 bases from V and 0 bases from J; junction bases left unmatched: 1. CDR3 residues: CASSQDTSGSSYNEQFF. As DNA, the CDR3 is TGCGCCAGCAGCCAAGATACTAGCGGGAGCTCCTACAATGAGCAGTTCTTC.

The chain joins TRBV4-1 to TRBJ2-5; 9 bases fit TRBD2. The CDR3 consists of 19 residues. Trimming at V came to 0 bases and at J to 7 bases, leaving 18 bases not matched to a gene. CDR1 is MGHRA, CDR2 YSYEKL, per germline. This chain's CDR3 is CASSQDRIAGVLLGVTQYF. In DNA form, the CDR3 reads TGCGCCAGCAGCCAAGATCGGATAGCGGGAGTTCTTTTGGGGGTGACCCAGTACTTC.